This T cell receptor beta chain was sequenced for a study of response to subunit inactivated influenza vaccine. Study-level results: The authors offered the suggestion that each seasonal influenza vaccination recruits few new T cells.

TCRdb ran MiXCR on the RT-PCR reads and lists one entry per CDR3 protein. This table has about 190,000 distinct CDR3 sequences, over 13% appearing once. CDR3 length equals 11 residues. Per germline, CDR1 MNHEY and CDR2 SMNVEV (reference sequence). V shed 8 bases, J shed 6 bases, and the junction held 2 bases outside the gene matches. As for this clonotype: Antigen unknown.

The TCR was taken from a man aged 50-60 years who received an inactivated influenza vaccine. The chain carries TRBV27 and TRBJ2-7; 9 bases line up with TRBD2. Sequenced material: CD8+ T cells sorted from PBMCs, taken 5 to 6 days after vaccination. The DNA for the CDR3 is TGTGCCAGCCTTAGCGGGAGCGAGCAGTACTTC. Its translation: CASLSGSEQYF.